This entry lists 24 T cell receptor beta chains sequenced from one sample in a study of T-cell reconstitution after alpha-beta-depleted transplantation in children. Unique molecular identifiers featured in how the TCRbeta library was prepared. TCRdb reanalysed the PCR reads using MiXCR and keeps one entry per CDR3 protein. This table holds about half a million distinct CDR3 sequences, about an eighth found once. This material consisted of PBMCs from the stem cell graft donor, taken from the stem cell graft. These receptors originate from a human donor who donated a stem cell graft to a child with combined immunodeficiency.

This chain connects TRBV6-4 to TRBJ2-2, with 7 bases fitting TRBD2. The germline V gene has CDR1 MRHNA and CDR2 SNTAGT. This CDR3 is built from 15 residues. The junction had 5 bases not matched to a gene; V was cut back by 4 bases and J by 3 bases. CDR3 amino acids: CASSGRGGDTGELFF. CDR3 sequence (DNA): TGTGCCAGCAGTGGGCGCGGGGGAGACACCGGGGAGCTGTTTTTT.

This clonotype was seen more than once but under ten times. One end of the junction is discordant with germline, which a read error may explain. The chain carries TRBV10-3 and TRBJ2-7; perhaps TRBD2 as D (6 bases). There are 12 residues in the CDR3. CDR1 and CDR2 from the germline V gene are ENHRY and SYGVKD. CDR3 amino acids: CATSESGGEQYF. CDR3 coding DNA: TGTGCCACCAGTGAGTCCGGGGGCGAGCAGTACTTC.

This clonotype has only a few counts. V and J are TRBV20-1 and TRBJ2-5; no firm D call. Trimming pared 2 bases from V and 2 bases from J, leaving 3 bases between. Germline V gene data show CDR1 as DFQATT and CDR2 as SNEGSKA (reference sequence). The CDR3 is 11 amino acids. CDR3 sequence (DNA): TGCAGTGCTAGACGGCAAGAGACCCAGTACTTC. Translated, it gives CSARRQETQYF.

This clonotype was seen more than once but under ten times. This chain connects TRBV7-9 to TRBJ2-7, with D tentatively TRBD1 (5 bases). In germline, CDR1 is SEHNR, CDR2 FQNEAQ (reference sequence). CDR3 length: 13 residues. Trimming shortened V by 5 bases and J by 6 bases, and 14 bases separated the two germline ends. The CDR3 loop reads CASSKEAGLEQYF. DNA for the CDR3: TGTGCCAGCAGCAAAGAGGCAGGGCTCGAGCAGTACTTC.

This clonotype was observed at least ten times. This chain connects TRBV5-1 to TRBJ2-2; TRBD1 agrees at 8 bases. CDR1 and CDR2 from the germline V gene are SGHRS and YFSETQ. This CDR3 has 14 residues. The ends lost 7 bases at V and 5 bases at J; junction bases unmatched: 7. The CDR3 sequence: CASCATGGTGELFF. The CDR3 region has the DNA TGCGCCAGCTGCGCCACAGGGGGTACCGGGGAGCTGTTTTTT.

The V gene is TRBV9, the J gene TRBJ2-1; D gene unclear. Trimming cost V 4 bases and J 6 bases, with 8 bases left between them. Germline V gene sequence: CDR1 SGDLS, CDR2 YYNGEE. This CDR3 has 12 residues. The CDR3 sequence: CASSSRLNEQFF. CDR3 coding DNA: TGTGCCAGCAGCTCCCGCCTCAATGAGCAGTTCTTC.

This clonotype was observed many times. This chain uses TRBV15 with TRBJ2-5; TRBD1 matches at 9 bases. J was trimmed by 5 bases and V by 4 bases; bases with no gene match: 8. The CDR3 is 15 amino acids. The germline V gene encodes CDR1 LNHNV and CDR2 YYDKDF (reference sequence). The CDR3 protein is CATSKGDRVEETQYF. The CDR3 DNA reads as TGTGCCACCAGCAAAGGGGACAGGGTAGAGGAGACCCAGTACTTC.

This clonotype was picked up a small number of times. J is TRBJ2-5 and V is TRBV3-1, with D maybe TRBD2 (5 bases). Trimming cost V 4 bases and J 2 bases, with 14 bases left between them. The CDR3 runs 15 residues. CDR1 and CDR2 from the germline V gene are LGHDT and YNNKEL (reference sequence). The CDR3 nucleotides are TGTGCCAGCAGCCCGAGGGTCCAGCCGCAAGAGACCCAGTACTTC. It specifies CASSPRVQPQETQYF.

This chain links TRBV20-1 with TRBJ2-1; D is uncertain. The CDR3 runs to 11 residues. V lost 8 bases to trimming and J lost 4 bases, with 9 bases between them. CDR1 and CDR2 from the germline V gene are DFQATT and SNEGSKA (reference sequence). CDR3 region: CSPDSYNEQFF. CDR3 in DNA: TGCAGTCCCGACTCGTACAATGAGCAGTTCTTC.

This clonotype was picked up many times. The chain links TRBV24-1 to TRBJ2-1; TRBD1 aligns across 12 bases. Germline CDR1 KGHDR, CDR2 SFDVKD. This CDR3 comprises 16 residues. The V segment lost 1 base and the J segment 5 bases; nucleotides outside the gene matches: 2. CDR3 region: CATSDFRDRGHNEQFF. The CDR3, as DNA: TGTGCCACCAGTGATTTCCGGGACAGGGGGCACAATGAGCAGTTCTTC.

The J gene is TRBJ2-7, the V gene TRBV4-1; maybe TRBD2 (5 bases). Trimming shortened V by 3 bases and J by 0 bases, and 15 bases separated the two germline ends. Germline loops: CDR1 MGHRA, CDR2 YSYEKL. CDR3 size: 16 residues. CDR3 residues: CASSQVPGLSSYEQYF. For the CDR3, the DNA is TGCGCCAGCAGCCAGGTTCCGGGATTGAGCTCCTACGAGCAGTACTTC.

The table lists this clonotype with a few counts. As DNA, the CDR3 is TGTGCCAGCAGTTTGCAGGGGCTAAGTGCGAATCAGCCCCAGCATTTT. Its translation: CASSLQGLSANQPQHF. This chain uses TRBV12-3 or TRBV12-4 with TRBJ1-5, with D maybe TRBD1 (6 bases). V was shortened by 3 bases and J by 4 bases, with 16 bases between the two germline ends. This CDR3 contains 16 residues.

The V gene is TRBV6-4, the J gene TRBJ2-6; D unresolved. The length of the CDR3 is 16 residues. Germline lookup yields CDR1 MRHNA and CDR2 SNTAGT. The V end was cut by 0 bases, the J end by 2 bases, with 8 bases between. The CDR3 reads CASSDSSGAGANVLTF. The CDR3 bases are TGTGCCAGCAGTGACTCATCGGGTGCTGGGGCCAACGTCCTGACTTTC.

The rearrangement uses TRBV7-2 and TRBJ2-1; 8 bases fit TRBD2. Germline CDR1 SGHTA, CDR2 FQGNSA. Trimming took 5 bases from V and 10 from J; bases not matched to a gene: 13. This CDR3 spans 15 amino acids. In DNA, the CDR3 is TGTGCCAGCAGCCCGAGGGGGGGACTAGTCAGGGAGCAGTTCTTC. Protein: CASSPRGGLVREQFF.

This clonotype was detected many times. The rearrangement links TRBV6-2 or TRBV6-3 to TRBJ1-1; TRBD1 is a possible D gene (5 bases). Germline-derived CDR1 and CDR2 are MNHEY and SVGEGT. Trimming cost V 2 bases and J 9 bases, with 16 bases left between them. This CDR3 comprises 14 residues. The CDR3 nucleotides read TGTGCCAGCAGTTACCCTGGGGGTCCTCGTAAAGCTTTCTTT. Amino acid sequence: CASSYPGGPRKAFF.

This sequence joins TRBV7-2 and TRBJ2-3, with 11 nucleotides matching TRBD2. Germline V CDR1 and CDR2: SGHTA, FQGNSA. V was pared by 4 bases and J by 2 bases, with 5 bases of the junction left unmatched. The CDR3 spans 16 residues. CDR3 DNA sequence: TGTGCCAGCAGCTCAACTAGCGGGAGACCCACAGATACGCAGTATTTT. This codes for CASSSTSGRPTDTQYF.

This clonotype was observed a few times. The J gene is TRBJ2-1, the V gene TRBV24-1, with 7 bases fitting TRBD1. The J segment lost 7 bases and the V segment lost 4 bases, leaving 15 bases of the junction unmatched. CDR3 length equals 17 residues. Germline CDR1 KGHDR, CDR2 SFDVKD. CDR3 loop: CATSDLKSGTDFNEQFF. The CDR3, as DNA: TGTGCCACCAGTGACCTTAAATCCGGGACAGACTTTAATGAGCAGTTCTTC.

In its sample, this clonotype was seen many times. The V gene is TRBV20-1, the J gene TRBJ2-1, with D uncertain. V dropped 1 base and J dropped 0 bases, with 7 bases sitting between them. The CDR3 is 14 amino acids. Germline V gene lookup returns CDR1 DFQATT and CDR2 SNEGSKA (reference sequence). As DNA, the CDR3 is TGCAGTGCTAGAGCGAGGCTCTCCTACAATGAGCAGTTCTTC. It is translated as CSARARLSYNEQFF.

This clonotype has only a few counts. The chain has TRBV7-2 and TRBJ2-3; 7 bases are a match to TRBD2. CDR1 is SGHTA, CDR2 FQGNSA, per germline. The length of the CDR3 is 17 residues. The junction had 12 bases not matched to a gene; V was cut back by 5 bases and J by 1 base. CDR3 bases: TGTGCCAGCAGCGGCCAAACCGGGACTATAGGCACAGATACGCAGTATTTT. Its protein is CASSGQTGTIGTDTQYF. The complete variable domain, with remaining parts taken from reference TRBV7-2 and TRBJ2-3, reads GAGVSQSPSNKVTEKGKDVELRCDPISGHTALYWYRQSLGQGLEFLIYFQGNSAPDKSGLPSDRFSAERTGGSVSTLTIQRTQQEDSAVYLCASSGQTGTIGTDTQYFGPGTRLTVL.

This clonotype was observed a handful of times. V gene TRBV7-3 combines with J gene TRBJ2-1; D tentatively fits TRBD1 or TRBD2 (6 bases each). V shed 1 base and J shed 3 bases, with 13 bases lying between them. CDR3 length: 16 residues. Germline loops: CDR1 SGHTA, CDR2 FQGTGA. CDR3 sequence (DNA): TGTGCCAGCAGCTTAATAGGGGGGCGGTTCTACAATGAGCAGTTCTTC. It codes for CASSLIGGRFYNEQFF.

The chain carries TRBV21-1 and TRBJ1-1; the table calls TRBD1, which could not be checked here. TRBV21-1 is flagged as a pseudogene. This CDR3 has 17 amino acids. The CDR3 bases are TGTGCCAGCAGCGACAGGGGGCCCGTCGTCTTAGCCACTGAAGCTTTCTTT. The encoded protein is CASSDRGPVVLATEAFF.

The rearrangement uses TRBV10-3 and TRBJ2-7; no firm D call. V was pared by 3 bases and J by 0 bases, with 9 bases between. This CDR3 region has 14 residues. Germline V lookup: CDR1 ENHRY, CDR2 SYGVKD. The CDR3 DNA is TGTGCCATCAGTGAAGGCGGAAGCTCCTACGAGCAGTACTTC. Translating gives CAISEGGSSYEQYF.

This clonotype was seen at least ten times. The rearrangement joins TRBV5-1 to TRBJ2-7; the D gene is possibly TRBD1 (5 bases). The CDR3 runs to 14 residues. The germline CDR1 and CDR2 sequences are SGHRS and YFSETQ. Trimming took 1 base from V and 2 from J, leaving 10 bases between them. The CDR3 region is CASSLFQGPYEQYF. In DNA form, the CDR3 reads TGCGCCAGCAGCTTGTTTCAGGGCCCCTACGAGCAGTACTTC.

The V gene is TRBV20-1, the J gene TRBJ2-1; D gene ambiguous. V was trimmed by 3 bases and J by 4 bases, leaving 10 bases between them. This CDR3 region has 13 residues. Germline V gives CDR1 DFQATT, CDR2 SNEGSKA (reference sequence). The CDR3 protein is CSASLRDYNEQFF. CDR3 in DNA: TGCAGTGCTAGTCTGCGAGATTACAATGAGCAGTTCTTC.